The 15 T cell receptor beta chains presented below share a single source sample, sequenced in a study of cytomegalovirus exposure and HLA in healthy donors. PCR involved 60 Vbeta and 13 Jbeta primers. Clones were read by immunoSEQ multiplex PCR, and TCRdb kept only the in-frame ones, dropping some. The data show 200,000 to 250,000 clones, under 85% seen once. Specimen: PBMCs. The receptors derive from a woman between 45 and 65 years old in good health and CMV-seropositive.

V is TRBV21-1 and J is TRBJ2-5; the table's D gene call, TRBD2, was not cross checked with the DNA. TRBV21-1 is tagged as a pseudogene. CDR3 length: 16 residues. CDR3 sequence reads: CASILRLAGDQETQYF. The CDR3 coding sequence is TGTGCCAGCATACTACGACTAGCGGGGGATCAAGAGACCCAGTACTTC.

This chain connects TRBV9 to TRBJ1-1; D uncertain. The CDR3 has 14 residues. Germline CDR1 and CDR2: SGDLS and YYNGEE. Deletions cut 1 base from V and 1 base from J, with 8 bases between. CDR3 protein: CASSVITENTEAFF. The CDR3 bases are TGTGCCAGCAGCGTAATCACAGAGAACACTGAAGCTTTCTTT.

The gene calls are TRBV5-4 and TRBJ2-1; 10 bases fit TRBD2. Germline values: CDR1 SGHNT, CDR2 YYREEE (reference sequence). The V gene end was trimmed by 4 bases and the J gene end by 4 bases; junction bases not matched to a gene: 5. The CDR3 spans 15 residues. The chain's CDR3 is CASSRERGGYNEQFF. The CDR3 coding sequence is TGTGCCAGCAGCAGGGAGCGGGGGGGTTACAATGAGCAGTTCTTC.

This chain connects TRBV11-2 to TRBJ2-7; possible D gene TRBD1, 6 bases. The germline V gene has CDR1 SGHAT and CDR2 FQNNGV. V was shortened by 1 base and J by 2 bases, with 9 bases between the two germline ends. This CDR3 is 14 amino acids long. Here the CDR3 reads CASSLAGQAYEQYF. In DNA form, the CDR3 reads TGTGCCAGCAGCTTAGCGGGACAAGCCTACGAGCAGTACTTC.

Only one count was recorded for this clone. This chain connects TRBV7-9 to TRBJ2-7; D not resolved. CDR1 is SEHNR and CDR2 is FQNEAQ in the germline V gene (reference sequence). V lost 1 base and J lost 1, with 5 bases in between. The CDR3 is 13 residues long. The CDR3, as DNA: TGTGCCAGCAGCTTAGGAGTTTCCTACGAGCAGTACTTC. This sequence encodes CASSLGVSYEQYF.

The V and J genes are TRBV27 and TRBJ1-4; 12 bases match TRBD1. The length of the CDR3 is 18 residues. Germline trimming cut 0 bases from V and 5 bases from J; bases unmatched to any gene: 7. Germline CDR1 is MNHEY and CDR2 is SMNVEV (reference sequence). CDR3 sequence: CASSLSGQGADPNEKLFF. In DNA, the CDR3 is TGTGCCAGCAGTTTATCGGGACAGGGGGCTGACCCAAATGAAAAACTGTTTTTT.

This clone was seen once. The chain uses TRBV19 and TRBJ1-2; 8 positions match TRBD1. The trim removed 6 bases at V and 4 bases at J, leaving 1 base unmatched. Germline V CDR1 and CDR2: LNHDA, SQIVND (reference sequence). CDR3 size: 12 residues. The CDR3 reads CASRGQAYGYTF. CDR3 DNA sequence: TGTGCCAGTAGGGGACAGGCCTATGGCTACACCTTC.

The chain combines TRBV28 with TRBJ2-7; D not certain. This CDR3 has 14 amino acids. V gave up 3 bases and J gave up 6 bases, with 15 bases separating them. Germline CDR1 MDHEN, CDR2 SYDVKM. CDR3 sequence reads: CASSFQRPTPEQYF. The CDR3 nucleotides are TGTGCCAGCAGTTTTCAGCGACCAACCCCCGAGCAGTACTTC.

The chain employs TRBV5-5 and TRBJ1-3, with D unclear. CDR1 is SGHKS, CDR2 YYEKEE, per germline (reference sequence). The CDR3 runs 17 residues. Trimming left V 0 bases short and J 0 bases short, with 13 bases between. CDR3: CASSLGPGDYSGNTIYF. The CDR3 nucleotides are TGTGCCAGCAGCTTGGGGCCAGGCGATTACTCTGGAAACACCATATATTTT.

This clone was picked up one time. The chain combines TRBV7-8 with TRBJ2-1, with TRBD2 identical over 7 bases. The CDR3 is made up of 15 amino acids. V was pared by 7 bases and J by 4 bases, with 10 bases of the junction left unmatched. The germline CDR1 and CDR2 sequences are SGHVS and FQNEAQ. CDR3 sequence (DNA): TGTGCCAGCAACCGTGACGGGGGGATTTACAATGAGCAGTTCTTC. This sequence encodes CASNRDGGIYNEQFF.

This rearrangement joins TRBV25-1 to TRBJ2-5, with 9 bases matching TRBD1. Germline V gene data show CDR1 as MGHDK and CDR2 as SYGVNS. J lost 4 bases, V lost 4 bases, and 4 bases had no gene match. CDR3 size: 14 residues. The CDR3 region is CASSANRGRETQYF. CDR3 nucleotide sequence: TGTGCCAGCAGTGCCAACAGGGGGCGAGAGACCCAGTACTTC.

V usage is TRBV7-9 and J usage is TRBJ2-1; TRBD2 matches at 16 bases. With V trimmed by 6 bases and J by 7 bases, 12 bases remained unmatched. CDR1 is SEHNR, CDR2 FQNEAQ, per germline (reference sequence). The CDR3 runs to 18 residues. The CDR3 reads CASRNTGTSGGAGNEQFF. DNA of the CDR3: TGTGCCAGCAGAAACACCGGGACTAGCGGGGGGGCGGGGAATGAGCAGTTCTTC.

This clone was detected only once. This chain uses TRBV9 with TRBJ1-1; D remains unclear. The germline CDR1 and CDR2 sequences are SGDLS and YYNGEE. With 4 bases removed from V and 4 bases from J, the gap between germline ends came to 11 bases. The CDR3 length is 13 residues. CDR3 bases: TGTGCCAGCAGCCATCCTTTGGCCACTGAAGCTTTCTTT. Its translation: CASSHPLATEAFF.

CDR3 sequence (DNA): TGTGCCAGCAGTCAAGAAGGCGGGGGACCCACTGAAGCTTTCTTT. Its translation: CASSQEGGGPTEAFF. The gene calls are TRBV6-6 and TRBJ1-1; tentatively, D is TRBD1 (5 bases). The CDR3 extends over 15 amino acids. Per germline, CDR1 MNHNY and CDR2 SVGAGI (reference sequence). The V end was cut by 5 bases, the J end by 4 bases, with 17 bases between.

CDR3: CASSFTGPVTEAFF. Here the CDR3 DNA reads TGTGCCAGCAGCTTTACAGGGCCGGTAACTGAAGCTTTCTTT. The rearrangement links TRBV7-9 to TRBJ1-1, with D tentatively TRBD1 (6 bases). The V gene's germline CDR1 is SEHNR and CDR2 FQNEAQ (reference sequence). V lost 3 bases and J lost 5, with 13 bases in between. The CDR3 extends over 14 amino acids.